Following are 6 T cell receptor beta chains from one sample sequenced in a study of lymphopenia after photon versus proton radiotherapy. The protocol was immunoSEQ multiplex PCR, while the TCRdb copy is restricted to in-frame clones and leaves out a portion. This table holds 15,000 to 20,000 clones, more than 85% found once. The source material was peripheral blood, sampled from a patient treated with proton-based radiotherapy. The receptors shown here come from a man aged 70-80 years with pancreatic cancer.

V and J are TRBV5-6 and TRBJ2-7; 9 bases are a match to TRBD2. The CDR3 has 15 residues. The germline gives CDR1 SGHDT, CDR2 YYEEEE. Unmatched junction bases numbered 4, after V lost 1 base and J lost 2 bases. The DNA for the CDR3 is TGTGCCAGCAGCTTGACTAGCGGGTCCCCCTACGAGCAGTACTTC. It yields the protein CASSLTSGSPYEQYF.

This chain uses TRBV30 with TRBJ2-3; TRBD2 matches 7 bases. The ends lost 5 bases at V and 0 bases at J; junction bases unmatched: 11. Germline CDR1 GTSNPN, CDR2 SVGIG (reference sequence). The CDR3 runs to 16 residues. The CDR3 DNA is TGTGCCTGGGACTCTACTAGCGCCACTAGCACAGATACGCAGTATTTT. Amino acids: CAWDSTSATSTDTQYF.

The rearrangement links TRBV30 to TRBJ2-7; 8 bases fit TRBD2. This CDR3 spans 13 amino acids. Germline lookup yields CDR1 GTSNPN and CDR2 SVGIG (reference sequence). After removal of 5 bases from V and 2 bases from J, the junction contained 5 bases not matched to a gene. The DNA of the CDR3 is TGTGCCTGGGGGTTAGCGGGACCCTACGAGCAGTACTTC. Translated, it gives CAWGLAGPYEQYF.

V gene TRBV18 combines with J gene TRBJ1-6; maybe TRBD1 (5 bases). The CDR3 contains 18 residues. CDR1 KGHSH and CDR2 LQKENI come from the germline V gene. The germline V and J ends were trimmed by 3 bases and 0 bases, with 15 bases remaining between them. The CDR3 sequence is CASSPNGGKSSYNSPLHF. DNA of the CDR3: TGTGCCAGCTCACCCAACGGGGGGAAGAGCTCCTATAATTCACCCCTCCACTTT.

The chain uses TRBV11-2 and TRBJ2-5; 9 nucleotides line up with TRBD2. The CDR3 covers 15 residues. With V trimmed by 0 bases and J by 5 bases, 4 bases remained unmatched. Germline CDR1 reads SGHAT; CDR2 reads FQNNGV. CDR3 bases: TGTGCCAGCAGCTTAGAGGGGGGACTAGCCGAGACCCAGTACTTC. Translated, it gives CASSLEGGLAETQYF.

The CDR3 DNA sequence: TGTGCCAGCAGCTTAGGGGGTACGGTGGACACTGAAGCTTTCTTT. Translated, it gives CASSLGGTVDTEAFF. The V gene is TRBV7-6, the J gene TRBJ1-1; D uncertain. Germline V gene data show CDR1 as SGHVS and CDR2 as FNYEAQ. Between the trimmed V and J ends, which lost 1 base and 3 bases, there was a span of 12 bases. This CDR3 has 15 residues.